The T cell receptor beta chain described here comes from a study of T cells in Graves' hyperthyroidism and ophthalmopathy. Overall study context: Peripheral blood was obtained at initial diagnosis, preceding any treatment.

Using RNA transcripts as the source, TCR beta CDR3 regions were amplified. Carried out on the TCR CDR3, a first-round RT-PCR used the HTBI primer set. TCRdb ran MiXCR on the multiplex PCR reads and lists one entry per CDR3 protein. Among around 56,000 distinct CDR3 sequences listed, roughly 50% were seen once. The CDR3 runs 14 residues. Germline-derived CDR1 and CDR2 are SGHTA and FQGNSA. V was shortened by 3 bases and J by 9 bases, with 15 bases between the two germline ends. The chain uses TRBV7-2 and TRBJ2-1, with a tentative D call TRBD1 (7 bases). The clonotype originates from a woman in her sixties or seventies with Graves' ophthalmopathy. The sample comprised blood. The CDR3 reads CASSFPGGDSEQFF. CDR3 sequence (DNA): TGTGCCAGCAGCTTTCCGGGCGGGGACAGTGAGCAGTTCTTC.